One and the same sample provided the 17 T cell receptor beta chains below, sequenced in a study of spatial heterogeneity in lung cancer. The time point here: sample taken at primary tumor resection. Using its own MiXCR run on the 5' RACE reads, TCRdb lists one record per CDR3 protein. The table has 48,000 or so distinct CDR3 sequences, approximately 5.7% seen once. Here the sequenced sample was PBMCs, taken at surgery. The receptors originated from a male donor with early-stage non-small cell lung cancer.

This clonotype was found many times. CDR3 coding DNA: TGTGCCAGCAGAGAGACACCGCGCTCTGGAAACACCATATATTTT. Protein: CASRETPRSGNTIYF. The chain carries TRBV28 and TRBJ1-3; D unclear. The germline CDR1 and CDR2 sequences are MDHEN and SYDVKM. The CDR3 loop spans 15 amino acids. V was clipped by 6 bases and J by 0 bases, with 12 bases between them.

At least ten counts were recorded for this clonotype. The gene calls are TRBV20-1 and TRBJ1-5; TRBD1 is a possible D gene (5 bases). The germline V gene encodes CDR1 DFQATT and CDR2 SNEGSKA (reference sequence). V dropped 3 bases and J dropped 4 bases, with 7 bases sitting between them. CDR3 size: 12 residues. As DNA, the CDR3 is TGCAGTGCTAGCCGGGGGAATCAGCCCCAGCATTTT. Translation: CSASRGNQPQHF.

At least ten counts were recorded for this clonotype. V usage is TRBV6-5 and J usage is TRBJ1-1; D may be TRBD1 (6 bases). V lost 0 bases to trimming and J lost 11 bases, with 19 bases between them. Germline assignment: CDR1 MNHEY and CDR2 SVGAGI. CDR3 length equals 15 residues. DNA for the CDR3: TGTGCCAGCAGTTACTCTGAGGGGGGGTTTACGGGCGCTTTCTTT. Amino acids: CASSYSEGGFTGAFF.

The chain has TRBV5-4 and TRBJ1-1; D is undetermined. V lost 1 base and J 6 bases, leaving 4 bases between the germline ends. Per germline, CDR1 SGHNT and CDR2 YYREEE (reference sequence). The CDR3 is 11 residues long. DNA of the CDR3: TGTGCCAGCAGCTTGCGGGCTGAAGCTTTCTTT. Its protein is CASSLRAEAFF.

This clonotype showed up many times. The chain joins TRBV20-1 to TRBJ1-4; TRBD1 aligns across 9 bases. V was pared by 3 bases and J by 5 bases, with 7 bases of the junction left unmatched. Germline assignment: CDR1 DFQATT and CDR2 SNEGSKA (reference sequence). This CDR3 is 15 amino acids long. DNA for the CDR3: TGCAGTGCTAGTTTACAGGGGGCGCGGAATGAAAAACTGTTTTTT. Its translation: CSASLQGARNEKLFF.

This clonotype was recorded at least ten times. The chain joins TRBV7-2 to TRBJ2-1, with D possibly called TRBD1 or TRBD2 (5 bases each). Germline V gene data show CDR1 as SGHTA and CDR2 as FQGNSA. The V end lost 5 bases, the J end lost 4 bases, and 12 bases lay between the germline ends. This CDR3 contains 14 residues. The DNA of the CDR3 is TGTGCCAGCAGCATCGGGACGGTATACAATGAGCAGTTCTTC. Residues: CASSIGTVYNEQFF.

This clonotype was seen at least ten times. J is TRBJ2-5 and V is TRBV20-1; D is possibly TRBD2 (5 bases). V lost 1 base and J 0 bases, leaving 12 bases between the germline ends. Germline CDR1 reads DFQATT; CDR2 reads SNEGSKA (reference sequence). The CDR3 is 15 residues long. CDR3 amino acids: CSARGLGGHQETQYF. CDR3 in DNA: TGCAGTGCTAGAGGTTTGGGCGGGCACCAAGAGACCCAGTACTTC.

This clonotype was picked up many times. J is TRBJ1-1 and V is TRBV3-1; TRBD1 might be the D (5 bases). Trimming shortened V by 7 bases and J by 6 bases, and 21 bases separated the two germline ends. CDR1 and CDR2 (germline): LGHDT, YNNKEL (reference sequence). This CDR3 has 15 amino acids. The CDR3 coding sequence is TGTGCCAGCAAGCCAAGTGGGCGGGGGATGCCTGAAGCTTTCTTT. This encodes CASKPSGRGMPEAFF.

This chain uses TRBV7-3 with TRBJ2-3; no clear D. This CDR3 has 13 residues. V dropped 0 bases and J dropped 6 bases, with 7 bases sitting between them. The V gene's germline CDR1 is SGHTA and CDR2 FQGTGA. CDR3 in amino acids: CASSLTSGDTQYF. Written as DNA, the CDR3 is TGTGCCAGCAGCTTAACTAGTGGGGATACGCAGTATTTT.

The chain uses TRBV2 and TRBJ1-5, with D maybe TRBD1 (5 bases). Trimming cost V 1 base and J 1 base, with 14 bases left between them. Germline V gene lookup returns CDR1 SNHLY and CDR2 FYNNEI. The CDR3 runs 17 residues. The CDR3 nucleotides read TGTGCCAGCAGTGAAGGGCCCATAGGGGAAAGCAATCAGCCCCAGCATTTT. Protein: CASSEGPIGESNQPQHF.

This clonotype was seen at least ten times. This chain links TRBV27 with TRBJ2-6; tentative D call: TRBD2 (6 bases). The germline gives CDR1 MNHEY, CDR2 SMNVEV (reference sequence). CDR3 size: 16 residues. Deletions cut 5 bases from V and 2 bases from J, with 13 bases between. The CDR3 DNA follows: TGTGCCAGCAGTAAATCGACGGGGGCTGGGGCCAACGTCCTGACTTTC. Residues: CASSKSTGAGANVLTF.

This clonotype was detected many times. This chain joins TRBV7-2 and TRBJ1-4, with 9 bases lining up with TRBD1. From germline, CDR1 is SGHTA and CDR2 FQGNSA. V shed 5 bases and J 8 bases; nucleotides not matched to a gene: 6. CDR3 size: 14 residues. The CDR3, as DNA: TGTGCCAGCAGCGAGGACAGGGGACCCGAAAAACTGTTTTTT. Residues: CASSEDRGPEKLFF.

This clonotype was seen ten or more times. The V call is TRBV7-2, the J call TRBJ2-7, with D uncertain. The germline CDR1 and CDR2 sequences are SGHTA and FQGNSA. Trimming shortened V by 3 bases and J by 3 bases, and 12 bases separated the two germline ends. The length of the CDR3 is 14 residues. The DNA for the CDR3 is TGTGCCAGCAGCTTCACAGCGCCAGGCTACGAGCAGTACTTC. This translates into CASSFTAPGYEQYF.

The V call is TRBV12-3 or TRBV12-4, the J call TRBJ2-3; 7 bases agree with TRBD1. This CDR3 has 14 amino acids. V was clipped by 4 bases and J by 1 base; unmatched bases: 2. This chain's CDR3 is CASSWDSGTDTQYF. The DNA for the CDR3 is TGTGCCAGCAGTTGGGACAGCGGCACAGATACGCAGTATTTT.

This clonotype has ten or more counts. The CDR3 region is CASTKGQIDGYTF. The CDR3, as DNA: TGTGCCAGCACCAAGGGACAGATTGATGGCTACACCTTC. The rearrangement uses TRBV7-9 and TRBJ1-2; 7 bases line up with TRBD1. This CDR3 is built from 13 residues. J gave up 6 bases and V 7 bases, and 8 bases lay outside the gene matches. Germline V gene sequence: CDR1 SEHNR, CDR2 FQNEAQ (reference sequence).

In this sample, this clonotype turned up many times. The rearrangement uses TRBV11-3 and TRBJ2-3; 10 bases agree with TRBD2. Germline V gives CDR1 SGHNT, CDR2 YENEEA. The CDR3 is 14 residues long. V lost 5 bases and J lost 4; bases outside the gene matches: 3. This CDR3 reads CASSPGTSADTQYF. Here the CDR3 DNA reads TGTGCCAGCAGCCCCGGGACTAGCGCAGATACGCAGTATTTT.

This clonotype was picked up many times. CDR3 amino acids: CAISEGDAGLETQYF. In DNA form, the CDR3 reads TGTGCCATCAGTGAGGGCGATGCGGGCCTGGAGACCCAGTACTTC. The chain has TRBV10-3 and TRBJ2-5; D might be TRBD2 (5 bases). Per germline, CDR1 ENHRY and CDR2 SYGVKD. This CDR3 is built from 15 residues. V was shortened by 2 bases and J by 5 bases, with 15 bases between the two germline ends.